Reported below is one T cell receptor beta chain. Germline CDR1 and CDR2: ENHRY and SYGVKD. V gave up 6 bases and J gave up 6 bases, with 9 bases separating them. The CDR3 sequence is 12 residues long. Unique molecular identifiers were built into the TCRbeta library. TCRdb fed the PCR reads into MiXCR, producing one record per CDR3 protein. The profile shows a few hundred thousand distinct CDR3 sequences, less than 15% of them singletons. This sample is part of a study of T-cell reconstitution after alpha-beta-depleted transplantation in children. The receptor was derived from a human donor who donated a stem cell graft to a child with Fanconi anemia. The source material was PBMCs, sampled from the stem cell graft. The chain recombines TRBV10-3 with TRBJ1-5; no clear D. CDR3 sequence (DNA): TGTGCCATCAGCCGGGTAGGTCAGCCCCAGCATTTT. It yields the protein CAISRVGQPQHF.